This record concerns one T cell receptor beta chain sequence. TCRdb's table, derived via immunoSEQ multiplex PCR, lists solely in-frame clones and lacks some. The sample shows around 65,000 clones, 75% to 85% of them seen only once. The germline CDR1 and CDR2 sequences are SGHTA and FQGNSA. V shed 5 bases and J shed 1 base, with 11 bases lying between them. CDR3 size: 14 residues. The data were obtained in a study of blood T cell repertoires in COVID-19. Study as a whole: Sites in the United States, Italy and Spain provided acute and convalescent COVID-19 samples.

Sequenced input: peripheral blood. The chain combines TRBV7-2 with TRBJ1-1; perhaps TRBD1 as D (5 bases). This TCR was sampled from a human donor in a cohort sampled during active COVID-19. The CDR3 DNA reads as TGTGCCAGCAGCCTCTACAGGACGAACACTGAAGCTTTCTTT. It encodes CASSLYRTNTEAFF. Combining the CDR3 with reference TRBV7-2 and TRBJ1-1 gives the whole variable domain GAGVSQSPSNKVTEKGKDVELRCDPISGHTALYWYRQSLGQGLEFLIYFQGNSAPDKSGLPSDRFSAERTGGSVSTLTIQRTQQEDSAVYLCASSLYRTNTEAFFGQGTRLTVV.